This T cell receptor (beta chain) was identified in a study of blood T cell repertoires in COVID-19. Profiled with immunoSEQ multiplex PCR; TCRdb holds only in-frame clones, not every one. The top ten hold approximately 15% of the sample, which has almost 70,000 clones, roughly 79% seen once. V lost 1 base to trimming and J lost 10 bases; unmatched junction nucleotides: 7. Germline lookup yields CDR1 SGHRS and CDR2 YFSETQ. The CDR3 spans 15 residues. This sequence originates from a man aged 55 to 70 with acute or convalescent COVID-19. This rearrangement joins TRBV5-1 to TRBJ1-6, with 8 bases that match TRBD1. What was sequenced was peripheral blood. CDR3 in amino acids: CASSLSTGVGSPLHF. CDR3 DNA sequence: TGCGCCAGCAGCTTGTCGACAGGGGTAGGGTCACCCCTCCACTTT.